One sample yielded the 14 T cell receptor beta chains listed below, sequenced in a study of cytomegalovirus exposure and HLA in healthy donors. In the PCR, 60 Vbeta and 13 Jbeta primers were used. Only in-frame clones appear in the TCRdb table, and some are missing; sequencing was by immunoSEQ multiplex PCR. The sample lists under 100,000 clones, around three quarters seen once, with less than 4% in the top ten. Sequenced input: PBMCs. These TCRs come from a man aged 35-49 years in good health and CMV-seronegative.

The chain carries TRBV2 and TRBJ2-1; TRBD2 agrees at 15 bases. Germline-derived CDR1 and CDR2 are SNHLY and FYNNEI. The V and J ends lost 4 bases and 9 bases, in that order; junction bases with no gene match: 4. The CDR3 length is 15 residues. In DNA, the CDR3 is TGTGCCAGCAGTGGGACTAGCGGGGGGGGAGGTGAGCAGTTCTTC. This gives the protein CASSGTSGGGGEQFF.

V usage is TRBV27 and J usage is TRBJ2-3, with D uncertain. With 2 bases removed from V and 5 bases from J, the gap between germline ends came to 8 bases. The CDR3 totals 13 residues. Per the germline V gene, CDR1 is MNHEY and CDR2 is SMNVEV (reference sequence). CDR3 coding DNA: TGTGCCAGCAGTTTACAACACGTAGATACGCAGTATTTT. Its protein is CASSLQHVDTQYF.

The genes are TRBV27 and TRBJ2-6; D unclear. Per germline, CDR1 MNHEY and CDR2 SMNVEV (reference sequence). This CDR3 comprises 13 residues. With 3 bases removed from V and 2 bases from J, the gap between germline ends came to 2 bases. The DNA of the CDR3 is TGTGCCAGCAGTTTCGCTGGGGCCAACGTCCTGACTTTC. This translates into CASSFAGANVLTF.

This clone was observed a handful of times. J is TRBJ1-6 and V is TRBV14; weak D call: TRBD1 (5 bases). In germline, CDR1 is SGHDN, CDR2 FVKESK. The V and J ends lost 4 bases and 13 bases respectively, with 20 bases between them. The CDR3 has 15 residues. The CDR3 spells CASSPRTEGWRPLHF. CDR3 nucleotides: TGTGCCAGCAGCCCCCGGACGGAGGGGTGGCGGCCCCTCCACTTT.

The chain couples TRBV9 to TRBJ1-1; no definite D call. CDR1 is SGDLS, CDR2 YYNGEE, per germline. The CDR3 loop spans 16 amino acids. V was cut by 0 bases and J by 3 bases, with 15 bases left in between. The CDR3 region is CASSVGQSGQYTEAFF. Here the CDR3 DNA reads TGTGCCAGCAGCGTAGGTCAGTCAGGCCAGTACACTGAAGCTTTCTTT. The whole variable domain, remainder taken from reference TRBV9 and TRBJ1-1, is DSGVTQTPKHLITATGQRVTLRCSPRSGDLSVYWYQQSLDQGLQFLIQYYNGEERAKGNILERFSAQQFPDLHSELNLSSLELGDSALYFCASSVGQSGQYTEAFFGQGTRLTVV.

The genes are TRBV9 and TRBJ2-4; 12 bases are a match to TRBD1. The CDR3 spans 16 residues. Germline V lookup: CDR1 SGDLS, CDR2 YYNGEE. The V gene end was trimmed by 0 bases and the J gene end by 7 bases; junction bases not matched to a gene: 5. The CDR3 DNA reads TGTGCCAGCAGCGTAGGGGCGGGACAGGGGGCGAACATTCAGTACTTC. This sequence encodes CASSVGAGQGANIQYF.

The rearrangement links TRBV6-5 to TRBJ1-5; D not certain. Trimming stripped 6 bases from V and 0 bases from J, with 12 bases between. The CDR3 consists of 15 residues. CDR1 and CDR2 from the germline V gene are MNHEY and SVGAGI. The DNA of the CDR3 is TGTGCCAGCAGAAACAGTCTCTCTAGCAATCAGCCCCAGCATTTT. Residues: CASRNSLSSNQPQHF.

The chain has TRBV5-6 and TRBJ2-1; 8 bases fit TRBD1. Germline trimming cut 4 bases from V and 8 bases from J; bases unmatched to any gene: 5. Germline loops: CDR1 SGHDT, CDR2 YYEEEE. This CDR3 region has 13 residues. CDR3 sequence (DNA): TGTGCCAGCAGCAGCTACAGGGGGGATGAGCAGTTCTTC. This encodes CASSSYRGDEQFF. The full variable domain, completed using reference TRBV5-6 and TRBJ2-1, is DAGVTQSPTHLIKTRGQQVTLRCSPKSGHDTVSWYQQALGQGPQFIFQYYEEEERQRGNFPDRFSGHQFPNYSSELNVNALLLGDSALYLCASSSYRGDEQFFGPGTRLTVL.

The chain's CDR3 is CASSYPGGGPDTQYF. DNA of the CDR3: TGCGCCAGCAGTTACCCGGGGGGAGGGCCAGATACGCAGTATTTT. The V gene is TRBV4-1, the J gene TRBJ2-3; TRBD2 matches at 7 bases. In germline, CDR1 is MGHRA, CDR2 YSYEKL. Unmatched junction bases numbered 10, after V lost 6 bases and J lost 4 bases. This CDR3 spans 15 amino acids.

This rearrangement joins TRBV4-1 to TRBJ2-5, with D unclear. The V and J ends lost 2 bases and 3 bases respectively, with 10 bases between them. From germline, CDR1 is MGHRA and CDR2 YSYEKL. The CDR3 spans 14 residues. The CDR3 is CASSQSGGKETQYF. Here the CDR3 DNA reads TGCGCCAGCAGCCAATCCGGCGGTAAAGAGACCCAGTACTTC.

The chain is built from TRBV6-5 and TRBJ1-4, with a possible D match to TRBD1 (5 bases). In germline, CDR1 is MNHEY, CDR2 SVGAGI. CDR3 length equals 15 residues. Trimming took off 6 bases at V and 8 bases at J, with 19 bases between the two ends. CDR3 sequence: CASSWTQGVHEKLFF. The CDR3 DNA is TGTGCCAGCAGCTGGACCCAAGGGGTTCACGAAAAACTGTTTTTT.

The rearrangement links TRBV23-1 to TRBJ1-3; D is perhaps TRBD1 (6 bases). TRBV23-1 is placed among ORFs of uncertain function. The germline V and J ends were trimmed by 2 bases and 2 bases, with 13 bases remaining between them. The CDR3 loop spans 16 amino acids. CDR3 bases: TGCGCCAGCAGTCAAACGACAGGCACCGCTGGAAACACCATATATTTT. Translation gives CASSQTTGTAGNTIYF.

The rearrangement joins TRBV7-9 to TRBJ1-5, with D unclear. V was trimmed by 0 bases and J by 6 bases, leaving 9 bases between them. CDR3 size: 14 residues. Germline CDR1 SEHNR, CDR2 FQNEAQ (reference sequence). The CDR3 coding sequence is TGTGCCAGCAGCTTAGCGTCTGCGGGTCAGCCCCAGCATTTT. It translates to CASSLASAGQPQHF.

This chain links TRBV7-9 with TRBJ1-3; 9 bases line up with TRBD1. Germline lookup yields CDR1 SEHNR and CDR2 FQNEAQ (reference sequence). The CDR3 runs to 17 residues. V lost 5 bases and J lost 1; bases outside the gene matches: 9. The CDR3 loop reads CASSPRTGEISGNTIYF. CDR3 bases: TGTGCCAGCAGCCCCCGGACAGGGGAAATATCTGGAAACACCATATATTTT. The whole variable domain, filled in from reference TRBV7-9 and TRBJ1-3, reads DTGVSQNPRHKITKRGQNVTFRCDPISEHNRLYWYRQTLGQGPEFLTYFQNEAQLEKSRLLSDRFSAERPKGSFSTLEIQRTEQGDSAMYLCASSPRTGEISGNTIYFGEGSWLTVV.